This T cell receptor (beta chain) was sequenced during a study of graft-versus-host responses after intestinal transplantation. Points on this clone: The target antigen is unknown.

Intraepithelial and lamina propria lymphocytes were released after the graft tissue was processed. Overall study results and limits: Recipient-marrow GvH clones were detected, some having first appeared in ileum or blood.

Generated by immunoSEQ multiplex PCR, the TCRdb table keeps only in-frame clones and is missing some. The sample has around 15,000 clones; about 80% are singletons. The germline V gene encodes CDR1 LGHNA and CDR2 YSLEER. The CDR3 totals 15 residues. Deletions cut 4 bases from V and 2 bases from J, with 15 bases between. The chain combines TRBV4-3 with TRBJ2-7, with TRBD2 as a possible D gene (6 bases). The receptor comes from a human patient who received an intestinal transplant, so some T cells may come from the graft donor. The starting material was ileum tissue, obtained 95 to 110 days after intestinal transplant. The CDR3, as DNA: TGCGCCAGCAGCCGGTCCCGGGACTGGGCCTACGAGCAGTACTTC. As protein: CASSRSRDWAYEQYF.